This TCR beta chain was captured by sequencing in a study of memory CD4+ T cells and cytomegalovirus serostatus. Remarks on this clone: What it binds is not known.

The CDR3 loop spans 18 amino acids. The V and J ends lost 0 bases and 0 bases respectively, with 18 bases between them. Single viable CD3+CD4+CD8-CD45RO+ cells were sorted as the memory CD4+ T cells. After thawing, CD4+ T cells were positively selected. General study results and limits: Of 150 to 200 reported CMV TCRbeta sequences, roughly 67 were found in memory CD4+ repertoires.

The assay was immunoSEQ multiplex PCR, and TCRdb's table has in-frame clones only and misses some. The table lists around 50,000 clones, 80% to 90% of them singletons. The clonotype comes from an adult in good health and CMV-seronegative. The chain employs TRBV6-7 and TRBJ2-7; a weak D match, TRBD2 (6 bases). TRBV6-7 is filed as an ORF, its function uncertain. The sequenced sample consisted of memory CD4+ T cells from blood. CDR3 loop: CASSYSSPPAEGSYEQYF. Here the CDR3 DNA reads TGTGCCAGCAGTTACTCCTCGCCCCCAGCGGAGGGCTCCTACGAGCAGTACTTC.